The subject of this entry is one T cell receptor beta chain. The sample originates from a study of blood T cell repertoires in COVID-19. Study summary: Sites in the United States, Italy and Spain provided acute and convalescent COVID-19 samples.

Profiling relied on immunoSEQ multiplex PCR, and the TCRdb table lists in-frame clones only, not all of them. The sample has approximately 220,000 clones; around 89% are singletons. The CDR3 sequence is 14 residues long. The ends were cut back, 4 bases at V and 1 base at J, with 13 bases in the middle. Germline V gene lookup returns CDR1 SQVTM and CDR2 ANQGSEA. The sequenced sample was PBMCs or T cells enriched from blood (not recorded which). The chain couples TRBV29-1 to TRBJ1-1; a weak D match, TRBD1 (5 bases). This receptor was obtained from a man aged 30-40 years who had been exposed to COVID-19. The CDR3 reads CSVVGRGSNTEAFF. The CDR3 DNA is TGCAGCGTTGTAGGGAGGGGCTCGAACACTGAAGCTTTCTTT.